This T cell receptor (beta chain) comes out of a study of cytomegalovirus exposure and HLA in healthy donors. Study-wide findings and caveats: In a later analysis, parvovirus B19, influenza, CMV and Epstein-Barr virus appeared linked to several top co-occurrence clusters. Analysis was performed later, and it showed HLA-associated TCR beta chains to be more clonally expanded than equally common others.

V lost 3 bases, J lost 4 bases, and 8 bases stayed unmatched. This CDR3 has 15 amino acids. It was with 60 Vbeta and 13 Jbeta primers that the PCR ran. Sequencing used immunoSEQ multiplex PCR; TCRdb keeps in-frame clones, though not all of them. The data contain approximately 260,000 clones, about four fifths of them singletons. Remarks on this clone: Its antigen is currently unknown.

The chain uses TRBV23-1 and TRBJ2-5; 7 nucleotides align to TRBD1. TRBV23-1 is an ORF; its function is uncertain. The TCR sequence derives from a woman aged 40 to 50 in good health and CMV-seropositive. The sample taken for sequencing was PBMCs. Here the CDR3 reads CASSHLRQGTETQYF. The DNA of the CDR3 is TGCGCCAGCAGTCACCTTCGACAGGGCACAGAGACCCAGTACTTC.